This TCR beta chain was sequenced during a study of T cell repertoires in cytomegalovirus infection. From the reads, TCRdb called clonotypes with MiXCR, one entry per CDR3 protein. The data hold 200,000 to 300,000 distinct CDR3 sequences, with 9.1% observed a single time. The length of the CDR3 is 14 residues. CDR1 DFQATT and CDR2 SNEGSKA come from the germline V gene (reference sequence). Losses at the gene ends were 3 bases for V and 7 bases for J; bases not matched to a gene: 5. Specimen: PBMCs. The sequence was obtained from a human donor in good health (CMV status not recorded). Some clones in this sample may be carry-over from other donors' samples. The gene calls are TRBV20-1 and TRBJ2-1; 11 bases agree with TRBD2. The CDR3 DNA reads as TGCAGTGCTAGTCTACTAGCGGGAGTGAATGAGCAGTTCTTC. It codes for CSASLLAGVNEQFF.